One T cell receptor beta chain is described in this entry. These data originate in a study of blood T cell repertoires in COVID-19. Per germline, CDR1 KGHSH and CDR2 LQKENI. V shed 3 bases and J 5 bases; nucleotides not matched to a gene: 3. This CDR3 spans 13 amino acids. Generated by immunoSEQ multiplex PCR, the TCRdb table keeps only in-frame clones and is missing some. The sample consists of hundreds of thousands of clones, around 84% of them appearing once. The specimen sequenced was PBMCs or T cells enriched from blood (not recorded which). The source is a man in his forties who had recovered from COVID-19. This chain joins TRBV18 and TRBJ2-5; 7 bases are shared with TRBD1. The CDR3 nucleotides are TGTGCCAGCTCACCGACAGGGCTGGAGACCCAGTACTTC. It codes for CASSPTGLETQYF.